The clone carrying this T cell receptor (beta chain) was seen more than once but under ten times. What it recognizes is unknown. Gene names and germline match the mouse. The read gets to within 1 residue of the CDR3 end, and the germline J gene fills in the rest. Measured with immunoSEQ multiplex PCR; TCRdb has only the in-frame clones, and not every one. Of 5,500 to 7,500 clones detected, around half appear once; the ten largest clones hold 7.7%. Time point here: mouse harvest day 7 after allogeneic transplant. The graft held 10^6 splenic CD5+ T cells and 10^7 T-cell-depleted bone marrow cells. Tissues came from B6→BALB/c major-mismatch GVHD mice at day 7 or 14. This sample was taken from a study of tissue T cells after allogeneic stem cell transplantation. The CDR3 runs to 13 residues. With 3 bases removed from V and 0 bases from J, the gap between germline ends came to 9 bases. In germline, CDR1 is SQVVS, CDR2 ANEGSEA.

Study outcomes and limitations: In patients and mice, blood and spleen missed much of tissue repertoire.

The rearrangement uses TRBV30 and TRBJ2-7, with D perhaps being TRBD1 or TRBD2 (5 bases each). Sequencing was performed on lymph node tissue. The sequence came from a female BALB/c mouse given C57BL/6 T cells with graft-versus-host disease after an allogeneic hematopoietic cell transplant. The DNA read from the CDR3 is TGTAGTTCTAGGGCGGGGGACTCCTATGAACAGTAC. Translated, it gives CSSRAGDSYEQY. In full, the CDR3 reads CSSRAGDSYEQYF.